The clone carrying this TCR beta chain was seen more than once but under ten times. Its antigen is undetermined. This sample stems from a study of CD8 T cells in ankylosing spondylitis. In making TCR beta libraries, quantitative 5'-RACE with molecular barcodes was used. A single record per CDR3 protein comes from TCRdb applying MiXCR to the 5' RACE reads. The profile covers about 240,000 distinct CDR3 sequences, with around 9.1% appearing a single time and approximately 6.3% taken by the ten largest. Study results and caveats: Prior work had noted some motif variants in reactive arthritis blood and synovial fluid. There was reportedly significant enrichment of clones that were disease-linked in matched ankylosing spondylitis synovial fluid.

The germline gives CDR1 ENHRY, CDR2 SYGVKD. This CDR3 region has 13 residues. With V trimmed by 8 bases and J by 6 bases, 6 bases remained unmatched. The sequenced sample consisted of blood, either unsorted or a sorted T cell fraction (not recorded which). The rearrangement links TRBV10-3 to TRBJ2-7; 11 bases line up with TRBD2. The receptor was isolated from a male donor with ankylosing spondylitis or in good health (not recorded which). In nucleotides, the CDR3 is TGTGCCATCGTAGCGGGGGGGCCGGGCGAGCAGTACTTC. Translated, it gives CAIVAGGPGEQYF.